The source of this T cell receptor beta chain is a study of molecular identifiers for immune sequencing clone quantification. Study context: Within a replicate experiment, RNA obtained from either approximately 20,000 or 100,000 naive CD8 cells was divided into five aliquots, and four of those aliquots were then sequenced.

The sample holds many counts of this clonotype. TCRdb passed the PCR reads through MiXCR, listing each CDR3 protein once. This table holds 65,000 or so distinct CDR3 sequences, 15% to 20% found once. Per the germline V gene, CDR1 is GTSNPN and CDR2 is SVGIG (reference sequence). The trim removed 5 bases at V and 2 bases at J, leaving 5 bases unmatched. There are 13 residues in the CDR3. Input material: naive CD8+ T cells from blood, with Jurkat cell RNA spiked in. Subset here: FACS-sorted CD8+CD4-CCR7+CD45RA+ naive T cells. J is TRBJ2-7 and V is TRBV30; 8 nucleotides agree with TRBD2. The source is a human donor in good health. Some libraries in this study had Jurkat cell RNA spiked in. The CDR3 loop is CAWEGTRPYEQYF. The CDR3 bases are TGTGCCTGGGAAGGGACTAGGCCCTACGAGCAGTACTTC.